The 21 T cell receptor beta chains given below trace back to one sample, sequenced in a study of cytomegalovirus exposure and HLA in healthy donors. PCR was performed using 60 Vbeta and 13 Jbeta primers. Clones were read by immunoSEQ multiplex PCR, and TCRdb kept only the in-frame ones, dropping some. Of around 110,000 clones in the sample, about 10% are singletons; the top ten hold less than 4%. The sample comprised PBMCs. The receptor source for this set is a young man in good health and CMV-seronegative.

This clone was observed a handful of times. The chain uses TRBV25-1 and TRBJ1-4; 7 positions match TRBD1. The CDR3 contains 13 residues. Unmatched junction bases numbered 7, after V lost 9 bases and J lost 6 bases. Germline assignment: CDR1 MGHDK and CDR2 SYGVNS. CDR3 coding DNA: TGTGCCAGTCGACAGGGTTGGGATGAAAAACTGTTTTTT. Encoded protein: CASRQGWDEKLFF.

The CDR3 DNA reads as TGTGCCAGTAGTCAACGGACAGATAGCAATCAGCCCCAGCATTTT. As protein: CASSQRTDSNQPQHF. The chain uses TRBV19 and TRBJ1-5; perhaps TRBD1 as D (6 bases). V dropped 5 bases and J dropped 0 bases, with 11 bases sitting between them. Germline V gene lookup returns CDR1 LNHDA and CDR2 SQIVND (reference sequence). The CDR3 totals 15 residues.

This chain links TRBV5-1 with TRBJ1-2; 10 bases align to TRBD1. V gave up 0 bases and J gave up 7 bases; unmatched junction bases: 12. CDR3 length equals 17 residues. The V gene's germline CDR1 is SGHRS and CDR2 YFSETQ. DNA of the CDR3: TGCGCCAGCAGCTTGGGGGGGACAGGGGCTGAAACGAGTGGCTACACCTTC. It encodes CASSLGGTGAETSGYTF. The full variable domain, its missing parts supplied by reference TRBV5-1 and TRBJ1-2, is KAGVTQTPRYLIKTRGQQVTLSCSPISGHRSVSWYQQTPGQGLQFLFEYFSETQRNKGNFPGRFSGRQFSNSRSEMNVSTLELGDSALYLCASSLGGTGAETSGYTFGSGTRLTVV.

This chain uses TRBV19 with TRBJ2-3, with D perhaps matching TRBD1 (5 bases). Germline CDR1 and CDR2: LNHDA and SQIVND (reference sequence). Trimming pared 2 bases from V and 2 bases from J, leaving 8 bases between. The CDR3 is made up of 14 amino acids. CDR3 residues: CASSINRNTDTQYF. Written as DNA, the CDR3 is TGTGCCAGTAGTATAAACAGGAACACAGATACGCAGTATTTT.

The J gene is TRBJ1-5, the V gene TRBV29-1; tentatively, D is TRBD1 (5 bases). Per the germline V gene, CDR1 is SQVTM and CDR2 is ANQGSEA. The CDR3 totals 14 residues. Trimming stripped 7 bases from V and 2 bases from J, with 15 bases between. CDR3 amino acids: CSATSGSGNQPQHF. CDR3 DNA sequence: TGCAGCGCTACCTCAGGGTCCGGCAATCAGCCCCAGCATTTT.

This clone was seen more than once but under ten times. This chain links TRBV25-1 with TRBJ2-3; D not resolved. The CDR3 has 16 amino acids. In germline, CDR1 is MGHDK, CDR2 SYGVNS. Trimming left V 1 base short and J 0 bases short, with 11 bases between. CDR3 DNA: TGTGCCAGCAGTGAATTGTCGGGTGCTAGCACAGATACGCAGTATTTT. Encoded protein: CASSELSGASTDTQYF. Based on the CDR3 plus reference TRBV25-1 and TRBJ2-3, the full variable domain is EADIYQTPRYLVIGTGKKITLECSQTMGHDKMYWYQQDPGMELHLIHYSYGVNSTEKGDLSSESTVSRIRTEHFPLTLESARPSHTSQYLCASSELSGASTDTQYFGPGTRLTVL.

There are a few counts of this clone. The chain joins TRBV18 to TRBJ1-3; D uncertain. V was clipped by 0 bases and J by 0 bases, with 9 bases between them. Per the germline V gene, CDR1 is KGHSH and CDR2 is LQKENI. The CDR3 has 16 amino acids. The CDR3 nucleotides are TGTGCCAGCTCACCACCGAATAGCTACTCTGGAAACACCATATATTTT. It yields the protein CASSPPNSYSGNTIYF.

This clone occurred a few times. This chain joins TRBV5-1 and TRBJ2-7, with 9 nucleotides matching TRBD1. V was pared by 8 bases and J by 3 bases, with 9 bases of the junction left unmatched. The CDR3 is 14 amino acids. CDR1 SGHRS and CDR2 YFSETQ come from the germline V gene. CDR3 protein: CARLHDRGSYEQYF. The CDR3 bases are TGCGCCAGATTACACGACAGGGGGAGCTACGAGCAGTACTTC.

This clone turned up a few times. The chain has TRBV16 and TRBJ1-5; TRBD1 is a possible D gene (5 bases). V was trimmed by 7 bases and J by 0 bases, leaving 13 bases between them. Germline V lookup: CDR1 KGHSY, CDR2 FQNENV. This CDR3 region has 15 residues. CDR3 DNA sequence: TGTGCCAGCACCGGGGGTTGGTATAGCAATCAGCCCCAGCATTTT. Its translation is CASTGGWYSNQPQHF.

In its sample, this clone was seen a few times. The V gene is TRBV28, the J gene TRBJ1-5; D ambiguous. V was cut by 7 bases and J by 0 bases, with 19 bases left in between. This CDR3 comprises 17 residues. Per the germline V gene, CDR1 is MDHEN and CDR2 is SYDVKM. As DNA, the CDR3 is TGTGCCAGCAATCTAAGCGGGAGTCAGTATAGCAATCAGCCCCAGCATTTT. This translates into CASNLSGSQYSNQPQHF.

CDR3 DNA sequence: TGCGCCAGCAGCCCACGACAGGGTGGGGACTCTGGGGCCAACGTCCTGACTTTC. Its translation is CASSPRQGGDSGANVLTF. The chain couples TRBV4-1 to TRBJ2-6; 7 bases agree with TRBD1. Germline CDR1 is MGHRA and CDR2 is YSYEKL. V shed 4 bases, J shed 0 bases, and the junction held 9 bases outside the gene matches. The CDR3 has 18 residues.

This clone was observed a handful of times. The rearrangement joins TRBV30 to TRBJ1-1; 9 nucleotides line up with TRBD1. V was pared by 1 base and J by 5 bases, with 11 bases of the junction left unmatched. The CDR3 runs 16 residues. Germline-derived CDR1 and CDR2 are GTSNPN and SVGIG (reference sequence). CDR3: CAWSDGSGTGRTEAFF. CDR3 nucleotides: TGTGCCTGGAGTGACGGGTCGGGGACAGGGAGGACTGAAGCTTTCTTT.

This clone was counted only a few times. The chain couples TRBV28 to TRBJ1-1; the D is unclear. Germline V CDR1 and CDR2: MDHEN, SYDVKM. V lost 6 bases and J 5 bases, leaving 13 bases between the germline ends. The CDR3 is 13 residues long. The chain's CDR3 is CASRTDLRTEAFF. CDR3 bases: TGTGCCAGCAGGACTGACCTTAGGACTGAAGCTTTCTTT.

This clone was seen only a few times. The chain employs TRBV5-4 and TRBJ1-2, with 11 bases identical to TRBD1. CDR1 and CDR2 (germline): SGHNT, YYREEE (reference sequence). CDR3 length: 18 amino acids. V lost 3 bases and J lost 6; bases outside the gene matches: 16. CDR3 in amino acids: CASSSFLYRDRGTNGYTF. DNA of the CDR3: TGTGCCAGCAGCTCGTTCCTATACCGGGACAGGGGGACGAATGGCTACACCTTC.

The chain employs TRBV7-9 and TRBJ2-1; 7 bases line up with TRBD2. CDR1 and CDR2 (germline): SEHNR, FQNEAQ (reference sequence). This CDR3 contains 18 residues. V dropped 4 bases and J dropped 8; count of bases not matched to a gene: 20. CDR3 loop: CASSSSGISSGAGDEQFF. The CDR3 nucleotides read TGTGCCAGCAGCTCCAGCGGGATCTCTAGCGGCGCCGGTGATGAGCAGTTCTTC.

The rearrangement joins TRBV6-5 to TRBJ1-1; the D gene is possibly TRBD1 (5 bases). This CDR3 region has 15 residues. V was cut by 2 bases and J by 2 bases, with 12 bases left in between. CDR1 MNHEY and CDR2 SVGAGI come from the germline V gene. The CDR3 nucleotides read TGTGCCAGCAGTTACGGGGGGGACCAAAACACTGAAGCTTTCTTT. This translates into CASSYGGDQNTEAFF.

DNA of the CDR3: TGCGCCAGCAGTGCTAGCGGGGTTCAGTACTTC. This gives the protein CASSASGVQYF. The chain couples TRBV10-1 to TRBJ2-7; 9 positions match TRBD2. The V gene end was trimmed by 4 bases and the J gene end by 10 bases; junction bases not matched to a gene: 2. CDR1 and CDR2 from the germline V gene are WNHNN and SYGVQD (reference sequence). The CDR3 sequence is 11 residues long.

This clone appeared a few times. CDR3 nucleotide sequence: TGCAGTGCTAGTCCGACACGAGCTTTCTTT. It specifies CSASPTRAFF. The chain combines TRBV20-1 with TRBJ1-1; D remains unclear. Germline V gives CDR1 DFQATT, CDR2 SNEGSKA (reference sequence). This CDR3 has 10 amino acids. V was shortened by 3 bases and J by 10 bases, with 9 bases between the two germline ends.

This rearrangement joins TRBV4-1 to TRBJ2-3; 11 nucleotides match TRBD2. CDR1 and CDR2 (germline): MGHRA, YSYEKL. CDR3 size: 15 residues. Trimming at V came to 4 bases and at J to 3 bases, leaving 3 bases not matched to a gene. The chain's CDR3 is CASSRTSGLTDTQYF. CDR3 DNA: TGCGCCAGCAGCCGGACTAGCGGGTTGACAGATACGCAGTATTTT.

This chain uses TRBV6-1 with TRBJ1-1; the D is unclear. The CDR3 runs to 15 residues. Trimming removed 1 base from V and 5 bases from J, with 14 bases in between. Germline CDR1 MNHNS, CDR2 SASEGT. In nucleotides, the CDR3 is TGTGCCAGCAGTGAAGGCAGCGGGCAGCGGACTGAAGCTTTCTTT. This translates into CASSEGSGQRTEAFF.

The chain employs TRBV30 and TRBJ1-1, with D possibly being TRBD1 (5 bases). Germline CDR1 is GTSNPN and CDR2 is SVGIG (reference sequence). The CDR3 totals 14 residues. Trimming took off 3 bases at V and 0 bases at J, with 11 bases between the two ends. This CDR3 reads CAWSLGLMNTEAFF. CDR3 in DNA: TGTGCCTGGAGCCTGGGGCTGATGAACACTGAAGCTTTCTTT.